This T cell receptor beta chain appears in the sequencing data of a study of shared clonotypes between healthy human individuals. This clone was seen only once. The antigen is unknown. At one end the junction does not follow the germline gene, possibly because of a read error. This CDR3 region has 12 residues. Germline-derived CDR1 and CDR2 are SGHTA and FQGNSA. Method: immunoSEQ multiplex PCR; TCRdb's copy keeps in-frame clones and lacks some. Among around 2.1 million clones listed, roughly 91% were seen once. Study results and caveats: Though the depth was large, rarefaction showed that sorted-subset sequencing was incomplete. Only blood was sampled; tissue repertoires likely differ. Among donors, the sharing of clonotypes was expected to be influenced by sequencing depth. Donors were few, which limited the genetic and exposure-history diversity represented.

Naive CD8 cells comprised CD45RO-negative, CCR7-positively selected cells, excluding terminally differentiated effector memory CD45RA+ cells. The material sequenced was naive CD8+ T cells from PBMCs. The origin of this receptor is a man between 18 and 29 years old in good health. Some clones in this sample may be carry-over from other donors' samples. The V gene is TRBV7-2, the J gene TRBJ2-1, with 7 nucleotides matching TRBD2. As DNA, the CDR3 is TGTGCCAGCAGCTTAGTGGGCGGGAGCAGGATCTTC. It translates to CASSLVGGSRIF.